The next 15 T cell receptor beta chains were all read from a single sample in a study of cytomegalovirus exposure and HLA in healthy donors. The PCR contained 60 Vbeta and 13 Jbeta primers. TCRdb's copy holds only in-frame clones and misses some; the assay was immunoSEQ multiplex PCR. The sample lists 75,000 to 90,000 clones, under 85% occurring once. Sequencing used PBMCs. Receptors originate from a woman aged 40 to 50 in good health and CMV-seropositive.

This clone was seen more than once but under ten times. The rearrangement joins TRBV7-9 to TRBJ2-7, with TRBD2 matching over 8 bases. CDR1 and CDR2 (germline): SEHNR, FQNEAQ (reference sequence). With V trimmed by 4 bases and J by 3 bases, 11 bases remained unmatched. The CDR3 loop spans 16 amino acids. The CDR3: CASSSGGGASNYEQYF. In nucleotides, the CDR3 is TGTGCCAGCAGCTCCGGGGGGGGCGCATCCAACTACGAGCAGTACTTC.

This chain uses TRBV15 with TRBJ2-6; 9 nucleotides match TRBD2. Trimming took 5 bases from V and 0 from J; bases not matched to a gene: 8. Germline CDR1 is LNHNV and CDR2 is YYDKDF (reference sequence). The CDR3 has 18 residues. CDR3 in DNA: TGTGCCACCAGCGGGGATTTTAGCGGGAGCTCTGGGGCCAACGTCCTGACTTTC. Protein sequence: CATSGDFSGSSGANVLTF.

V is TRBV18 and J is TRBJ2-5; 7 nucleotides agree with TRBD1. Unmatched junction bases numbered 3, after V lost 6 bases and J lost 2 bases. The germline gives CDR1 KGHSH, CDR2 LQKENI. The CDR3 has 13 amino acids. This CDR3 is CASSSGQQETQYF. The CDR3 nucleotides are TGTGCCAGCTCCTCGGGACAGCAAGAGACCCAGTACTTC.

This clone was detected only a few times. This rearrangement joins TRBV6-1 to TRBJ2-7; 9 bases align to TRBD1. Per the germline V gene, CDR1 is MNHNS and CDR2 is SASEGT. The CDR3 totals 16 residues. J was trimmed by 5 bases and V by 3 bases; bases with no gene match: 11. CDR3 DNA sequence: TGTGCCAGCAGTGAGGAATCCGGGACAGGGAGCCACGAGCAGTACTTC. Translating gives CASSEESGTGSHEQYF.

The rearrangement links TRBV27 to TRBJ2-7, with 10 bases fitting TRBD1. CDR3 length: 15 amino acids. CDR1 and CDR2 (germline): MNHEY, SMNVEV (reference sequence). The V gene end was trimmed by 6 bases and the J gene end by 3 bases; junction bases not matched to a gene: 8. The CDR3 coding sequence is TGTGCCAGCAGCCCCGGGACAGGGGCGAACTACGAGCAGTACTTC. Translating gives CASSPGTGANYEQYF.

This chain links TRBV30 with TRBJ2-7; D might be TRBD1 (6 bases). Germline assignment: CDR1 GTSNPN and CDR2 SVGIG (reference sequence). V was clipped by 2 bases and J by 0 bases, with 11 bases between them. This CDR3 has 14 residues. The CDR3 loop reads CAWSQGPYSYEQYF. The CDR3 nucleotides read TGTGCCTGGAGTCAGGGGCCGTACTCCTACGAGCAGTACTTC.

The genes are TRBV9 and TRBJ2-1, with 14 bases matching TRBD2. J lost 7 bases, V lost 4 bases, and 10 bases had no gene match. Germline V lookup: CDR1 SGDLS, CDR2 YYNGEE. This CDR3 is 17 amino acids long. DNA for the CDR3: TGTGCCAGCAGCCCGGACGCCGGGACTAGCGGGAGAAATGAGCAGTTCTTC. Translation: CASSPDAGTSGRNEQFF. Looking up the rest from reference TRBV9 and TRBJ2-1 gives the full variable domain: DSGVTQTPKHLITATGQRVTLRCSPRSGDLSVYWYQQSLDQGLQFLIQYYNGEERAKGNILERFSAQQFPDLHSELNLSSLELGDSALYFCASSPDAGTSGRNEQFFGPGTRLTVL.

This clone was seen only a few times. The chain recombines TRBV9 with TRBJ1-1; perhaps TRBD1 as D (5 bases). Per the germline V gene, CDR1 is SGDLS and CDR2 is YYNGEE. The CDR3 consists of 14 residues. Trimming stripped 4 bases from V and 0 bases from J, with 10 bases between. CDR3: CASSLRDLNTEAFF. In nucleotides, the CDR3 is TGTGCCAGCAGCCTCCGGGACTTGAACACTGAAGCTTTCTTT.

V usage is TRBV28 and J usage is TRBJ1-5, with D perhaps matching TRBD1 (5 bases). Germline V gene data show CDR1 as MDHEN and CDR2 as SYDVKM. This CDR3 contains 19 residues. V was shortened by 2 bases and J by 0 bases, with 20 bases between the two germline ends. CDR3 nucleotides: TGTGCCAGCAGTTTAGATTCGCCGGGCAGGGCCCATAGCAATCAGCCCCAGCATTTT. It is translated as CASSLDSPGRAHSNQPQHF. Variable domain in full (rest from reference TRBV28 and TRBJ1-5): DVKVTQSSRYLVKRTGEKVFLECVQDMDHENMFWYRQDPGLGLRLIYFSYDVKMKEKGDIPEGYSVSREKKERFSLILESASTNQTSMYLCASSLDSPGRAHSNQPQHFGDGTRLSIL.

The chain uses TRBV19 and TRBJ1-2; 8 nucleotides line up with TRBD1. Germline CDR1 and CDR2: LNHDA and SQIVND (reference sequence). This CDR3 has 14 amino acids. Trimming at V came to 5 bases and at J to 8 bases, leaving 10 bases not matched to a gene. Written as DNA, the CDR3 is TGTGCCAGTAGTGCGTTCGGACAGGGAGGCGGCTACACCTTC. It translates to CASSAFGQGGGYTF.

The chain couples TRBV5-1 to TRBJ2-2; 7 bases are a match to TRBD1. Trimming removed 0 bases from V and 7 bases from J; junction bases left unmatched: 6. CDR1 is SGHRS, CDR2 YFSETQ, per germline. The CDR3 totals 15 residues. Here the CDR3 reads CASSLDDRVGGELFF. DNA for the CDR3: TGCGCCAGCAGCTTGGATGACAGGGTGGGCGGGGAGCTGTTTTTT.

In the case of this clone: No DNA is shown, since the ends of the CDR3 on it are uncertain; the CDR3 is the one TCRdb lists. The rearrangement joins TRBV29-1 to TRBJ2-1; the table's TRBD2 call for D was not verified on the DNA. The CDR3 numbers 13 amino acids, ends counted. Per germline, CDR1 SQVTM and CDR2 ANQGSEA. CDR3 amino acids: CSVGNFGSGSGFF.

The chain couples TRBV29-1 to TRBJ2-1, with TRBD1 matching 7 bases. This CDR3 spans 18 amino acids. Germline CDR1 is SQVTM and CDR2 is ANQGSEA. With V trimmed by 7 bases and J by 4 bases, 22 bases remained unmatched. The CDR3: CSGTREQGRLSLYNEQFF. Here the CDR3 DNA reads TGCAGCGGTACTCGGGAACAGGGGCGGCTTTCGTTATACAATGAGCAGTTCTTC.

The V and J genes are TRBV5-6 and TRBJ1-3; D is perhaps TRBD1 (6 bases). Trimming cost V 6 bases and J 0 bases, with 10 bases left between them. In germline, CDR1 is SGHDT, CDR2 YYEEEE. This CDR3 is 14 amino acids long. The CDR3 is CASIQGGSGNTIYF. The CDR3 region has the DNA TGTGCCAGCATTCAAGGGGGCTCTGGAAACACCATATATTTT.

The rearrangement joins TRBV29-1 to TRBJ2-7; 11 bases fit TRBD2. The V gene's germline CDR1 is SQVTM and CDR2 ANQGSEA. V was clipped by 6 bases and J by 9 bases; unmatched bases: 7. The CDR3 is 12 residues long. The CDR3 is CSVKTSGIVQYF. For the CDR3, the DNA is TGCAGCGTGAAGACTAGCGGGATTGTGCAGTACTTC.